Listed below are T cell receptor beta chains from one sample, sequenced in a study of blood T cells in healthy people across ages. TCRdb reprocessed the 5' RACE reads with MiXCR, giving one entry per CDR3 protein. The sample has under 2,000,000 distinct CDR3 sequences, roughly 49% seen once. The source material was blood. Receptors originate from a woman between 40 and 50 years old in good health. Each CDR3 is given with its conserved first and last residue. D genes are given only for firm matches. Some rows mark clone size as missing; the rest say once, few, many or name a class of expanded clone.

d_call,clone_size,v_call,cdr3_aa
NA,NA,TRBV6-2/TRBV6-3,CASTNSYNEQFF
TRBD2,few,TRBV4-2,CASSQVSGGAGQETQYF
TRBD2,NA,TRBV24-1,CAAMREDGNEQYF
TRBD2,NA,TRBV7-8,CASSFGGLKDNEQFF
NA,NA,TRBV20-1,CSASPWNNEQYF
TRBD1,few,TRBV11-2,CASTFPGQTNYEQYF
TRBD1,NA,TRBV7-6,CASSLNQGAMYEQYF
NA,few,TRBV29-1,CSVAEGSSYNSPLHF
NA,NA,TRBV4-1,CASSQDGGFGAFF
NA,NA,TRBV6-2/TRBV6-3,CASSSTSRNQPQHF
NA,few,TRBV7-2,CASSLASGEGEQYF
NA,NA,TRBV28,CASSPGTSQGRGYTF
NA,few,TRBV7-2,CASSPGTLRETQYF
NA,NA,TRBV7-9,CASSQPGLGYEQYF
NA,NA,TRBV11-3,CASSAGAPGNEQFF
NA,few,TRBV29-1,CSVGGVGAAQYF
TRBD1,NA,TRBV6-2/TRBV6-3,CASRHRGAGANVLTF
NA,NA,TRBV20-1,CMGKIGGSTDTQYF
NA,once,TRBV6-5,CASSLGGSYYGYTF
NA,NA,TRBV19,CASRAGFRGVSPLHF
NA,NA,TRBV12-3/TRBV12-4,CASRYRILGSQYF
NA,few,TRBV21-1,CASSLPGKSYGYTF
NA,once,TRBV2,CAIKGRFSYNEQFF
TRBD2,NA,TRBV6-2/TRBV6-3,CASTLSGGDEQYF
TRBD2,NA,TRBV20-1,CSATLAGEIYEQYF
NA,NA,TRBV10-3,CATSSNQETQYF
NA,few,TRBV4-3,CASSQDLEVLYGYTF
TRBD1,NA,TRBV9,CASSAEGTGNNSPLHF
TRBD1,NA,TRBV20-1,CSARNRDRGLRNTEAFF
NA,NA,TRBV25-1,CASSELGRSTDTQYF
TRBD2,NA,TRBV6-2/TRBV6-3,CASRRGTSGDQQFF
NA,few,TRBV6-2/TRBV6-3,CASSNRRSQGDEQFF
TRBD2,NA,TRBV6-5,CASRGLAGAEENIRYF
TRBD1,NA,TRBV5-6,CASRTTGPETQYF
NA,NA,TRBV10-3,CAISELGPMREQYF
NA,NA,TRBV6-5,CASSYFGEQFF
NA,few,TRBV29-1,CSVYGVRYNEQFF
TRBD1,few,TRBV6-2/TRBV6-3,CASSYGPRTGGGEQYF
TRBD1,few,TRBV6-1,CASRTTGTGPSNQPQHF
TRBD2,NA,TRBV6-4,CASSEGPSGGYDEQFF
NA,NA,TRBV20-1,CSAPGRSRGGYTF
TRBD2,NA,TRBV11-3,CASSRGGKENNEQFF
NA,NA,TRBV28,CASGSPGWKGDQETQYF
NA,few,TRBV6-2/TRBV6-3,CASSYVAGGIAKNIQYF
NA,NA,TRBV20-1,CSARGISREQFF
NA,NA,TRBV25-1,CASSKPQTGEKLFF
TRBD1,NA,TRBV7-2,CASSFSRGLETQYF